One sample yielded the 7 T cell receptor beta chains listed below, sequenced in a study of T-cell memory formation after mild COVID-19. A single record per CDR3 protein comes from TCRdb applying MiXCR to the 5' RACE reads. The sample consists of under 250,000 distinct CDR3 sequences, approximately 15% of them appearing once. The sample taken for sequencing was PBMCs or a T cell subset sorted from them (not recorded which). All receptors derive from an adult woman who had mild COVID-19 (a few samples of this study predate the infection). Cell type and time point are not known.

This chain links TRBV2 with TRBJ2-5; tentatively, D is TRBD1 or TRBD2 (5 bases each). The germline gives CDR1 SNHLY, CDR2 FYNNEI. The CDR3 extends over 10 amino acids. V was trimmed by 7 bases and J by 9 bases, leaving 9 bases between them. This CDR3 is CASTTGPQYF. CDR3 nucleotides: TGTGCCAGCACCACGGGGCCCCAGTACTTC.

The J gene is TRBJ1-5, the V gene TRBV19, with D tentatively TRBD1 (6 bases). The CDR3 loop spans 14 amino acids. The V gene lost 7 bases and the J gene lost 3 bases, with 13 bases spanning the gap. Germline CDR1 is LNHDA and CDR2 is SQIVND (reference sequence). CDR3 in amino acids: CASMETGNNQPQHF. As DNA, the CDR3 is TGTGCCAGTATGGAGACAGGCAACAATCAGCCCCAGCATTTT. Looking up the rest from reference TRBV19 and TRBJ1-5 gives the full variable domain: DGGITQSPKYLFRKEGQNVTLSCEQNLNHDAMYWYRQDPGQGLRLIYYSQIVNDFQKGDIAEGYSVSREKKESFPLTVTSAQKNPTAFYLCASMETGNNQPQHFGDGTRLSIL.

This clonotype was recorded many times. The chain combines TRBV19 with TRBJ1-5, with 7 positions matching TRBD1. The J segment lost 6 bases and the V segment lost 6 bases, leaving 8 bases of the junction unmatched. The CDR3 covers 14 residues. In germline, CDR1 is LNHDA, CDR2 SQIVND (reference sequence). The CDR3 DNA reads as TGTGCCAGTAGCGCCGACAGGGTCACTCAGCCCCAGCATTTT. As protein: CASSADRVTQPQHF.

The rearrangement uses TRBV29-1 and TRBJ2-2; no clear D gene. CDR3 length equals 14 residues. CDR1 is SQVTM, CDR2 ANQGSEA, per germline. With 4 bases removed from V and 4 bases from J, the gap between germline ends came to 13 bases. The CDR3 nucleotides read TGCAGCGTTGTGGGCAGATCTATCACCGGGGAGCTGTTTTTT. Translating gives CSVVGRSITGELFF.

This chain joins TRBV24-1 and TRBJ1-6, with D possibly being TRBD1 (6 bases). CDR3 length equals 16 residues. Germline CDR1 is KGHDR and CDR2 is SFDVKD. Trimming stripped 3 bases from V and 6 bases from J, with 14 bases between. CDR3 nucleotide sequence: TGTGCCACCAGTGATCTCACAGGGATCCCTAATTCACCCCTCCACTTT. Translated, it gives CATSDLTGIPNSPLHF.

The V and J genes are TRBV5-1 and TRBJ1-2; tentatively, D is TRBD1 (5 bases). Trimming took off 0 bases at V and 3 bases at J, with 12 bases between the two ends. CDR3 length: 15 amino acids. CDR1 is SGHRS, CDR2 YFSETQ, per germline. CDR3 DNA sequence: TGCGCCAGCAGCTTGGGTCCAGGGCTCGACTATGGCTACACCTTC. Residues: CASSLGPGLDYGYTF.

This clonotype was detected a few times. V and J are TRBV9 and TRBJ2-2; the match to TRBD2 covers 9 bases. The germline gives CDR1 SGDLS, CDR2 YYNGEE. This CDR3 has 16 amino acids. V was pared by 4 bases and J by 4 bases, with 8 bases of the junction left unmatched. The CDR3 bases are TGTGCCAGCAGCCCCCGCGGAGCGGGAGGCACCGGGGAGCTGTTTTTT. Translated: CASSPRGAGGTGELFF.